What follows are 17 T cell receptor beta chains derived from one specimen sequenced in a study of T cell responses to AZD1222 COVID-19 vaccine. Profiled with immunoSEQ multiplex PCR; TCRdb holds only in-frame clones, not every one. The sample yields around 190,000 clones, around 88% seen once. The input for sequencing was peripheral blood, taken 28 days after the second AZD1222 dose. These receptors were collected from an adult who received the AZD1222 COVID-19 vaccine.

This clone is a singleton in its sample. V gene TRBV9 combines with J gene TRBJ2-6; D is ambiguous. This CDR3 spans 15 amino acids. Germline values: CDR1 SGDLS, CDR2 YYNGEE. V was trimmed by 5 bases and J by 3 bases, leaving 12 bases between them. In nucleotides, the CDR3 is TGTGCCAGCAGTTCCGGATCCCTTGGGGCCAACGTCCTGACTTTC. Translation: CASSSGSLGANVLTF.

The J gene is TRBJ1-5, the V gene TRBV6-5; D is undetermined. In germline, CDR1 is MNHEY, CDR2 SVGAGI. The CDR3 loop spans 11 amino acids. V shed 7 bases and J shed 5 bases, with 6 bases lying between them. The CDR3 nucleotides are TGTGCCAGCAACGGCCATCAGCCCCAGCATTTT. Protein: CASNGHQPQHF.

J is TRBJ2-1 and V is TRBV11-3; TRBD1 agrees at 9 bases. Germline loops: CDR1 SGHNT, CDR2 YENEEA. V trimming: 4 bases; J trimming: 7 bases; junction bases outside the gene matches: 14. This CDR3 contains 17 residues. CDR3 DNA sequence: TGTGCCAGCAGCTCCAGCCCGGGACAGGGTACAGGGAATGAGCAGTTCTTC. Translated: CASSSSPGQGTGNEQFF.

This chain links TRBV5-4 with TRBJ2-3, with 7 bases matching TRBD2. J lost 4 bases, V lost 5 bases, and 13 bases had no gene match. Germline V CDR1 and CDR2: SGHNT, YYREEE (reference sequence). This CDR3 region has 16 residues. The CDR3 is CASSSKAGKRSDTQYF. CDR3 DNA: TGTGCCAGCAGTTCCAAAGCGGGGAAACGCTCAGATACGCAGTATTTT.

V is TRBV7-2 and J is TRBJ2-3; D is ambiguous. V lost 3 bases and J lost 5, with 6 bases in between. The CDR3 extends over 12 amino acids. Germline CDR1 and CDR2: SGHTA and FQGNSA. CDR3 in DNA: TGTGCCAGCAGCTTTAATCTAGATACGCAGTATTTT. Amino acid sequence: CASSFNLDTQYF.

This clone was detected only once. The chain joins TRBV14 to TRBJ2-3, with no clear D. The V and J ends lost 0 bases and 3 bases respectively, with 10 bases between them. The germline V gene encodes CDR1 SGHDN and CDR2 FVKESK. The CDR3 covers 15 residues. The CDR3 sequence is CASSQDIQPTDTQYF. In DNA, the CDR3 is TGTGCCAGCAGCCAAGATATACAGCCAACAGATACGCAGTATTTT.

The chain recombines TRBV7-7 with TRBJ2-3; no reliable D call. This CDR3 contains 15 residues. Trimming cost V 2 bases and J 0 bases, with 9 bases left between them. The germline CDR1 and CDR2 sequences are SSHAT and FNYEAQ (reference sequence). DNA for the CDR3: TGTGCCAGCAGCTTAAATATGATTAGCACAGATACGCAGTATTTT. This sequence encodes CASSLNMISTDTQYF.

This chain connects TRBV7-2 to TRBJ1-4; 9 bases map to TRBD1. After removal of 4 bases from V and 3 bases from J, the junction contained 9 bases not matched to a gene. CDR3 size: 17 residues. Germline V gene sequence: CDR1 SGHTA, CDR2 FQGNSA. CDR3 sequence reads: CASSYLPQGAANEKLFF. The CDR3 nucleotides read TGTGCCAGCAGCTACTTACCACAGGGGGCTGCTAATGAAAAACTGTTTTTT.

CDR3 amino acids: CASSLGLVGLSGTEAFF. Here the CDR3 DNA reads TGTGCCAGCAGCTTGGGTTTAGTCGGCCTCAGCGGCACTGAAGCTTTCTTT. The gene calls are TRBV5-4 and TRBJ1-1; D gene unclear. V was shortened by 0 bases and J by 4 bases, with 19 bases between the two germline ends. Germline CDR1 and CDR2: SGHNT and YYREEE (reference sequence). The CDR3 loop spans 17 amino acids.

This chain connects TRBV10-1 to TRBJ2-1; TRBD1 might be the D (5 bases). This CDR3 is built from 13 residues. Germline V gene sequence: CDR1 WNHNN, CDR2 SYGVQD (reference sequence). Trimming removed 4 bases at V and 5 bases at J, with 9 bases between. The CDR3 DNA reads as TGCGCCAGCAGTGGACAGTTCGACAATGAGCAGTTCTTC. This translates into CASSGQFDNEQFF.

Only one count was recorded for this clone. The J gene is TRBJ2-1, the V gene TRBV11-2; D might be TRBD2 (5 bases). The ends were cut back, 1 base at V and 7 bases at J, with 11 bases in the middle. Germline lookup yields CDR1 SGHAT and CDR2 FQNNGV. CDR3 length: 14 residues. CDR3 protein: CASSLGRGRNEQFF. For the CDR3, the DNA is TGTGCCAGCAGCTTAGGTCGGGGTCGGAATGAGCAGTTCTTC.

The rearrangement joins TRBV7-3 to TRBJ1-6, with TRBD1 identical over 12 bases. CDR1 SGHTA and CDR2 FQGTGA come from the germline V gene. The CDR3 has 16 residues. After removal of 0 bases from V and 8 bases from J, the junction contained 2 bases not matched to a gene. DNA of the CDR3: TGTGCCAGCAGCTTAACGGGGACAGGGGGCGATTCACCCCTCCACTTT. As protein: CASSLTGTGGDSPLHF.

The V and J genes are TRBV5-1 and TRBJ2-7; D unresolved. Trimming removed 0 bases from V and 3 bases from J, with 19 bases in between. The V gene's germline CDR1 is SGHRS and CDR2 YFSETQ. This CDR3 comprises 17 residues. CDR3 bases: TGCGCCAGCAGCTTGGGGTTGAATTCAGAACGTAACTACGAGCAGTACTTC. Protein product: CASSLGLNSERNYEQYF.

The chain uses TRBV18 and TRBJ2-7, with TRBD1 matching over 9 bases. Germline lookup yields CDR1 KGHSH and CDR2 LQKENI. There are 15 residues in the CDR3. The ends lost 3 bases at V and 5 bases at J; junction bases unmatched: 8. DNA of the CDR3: TGTGCCAGCTCACCGGGGGACAGGGAGTTCGACGAGCAGTACTTC. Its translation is CASSPGDREFDEQYF.

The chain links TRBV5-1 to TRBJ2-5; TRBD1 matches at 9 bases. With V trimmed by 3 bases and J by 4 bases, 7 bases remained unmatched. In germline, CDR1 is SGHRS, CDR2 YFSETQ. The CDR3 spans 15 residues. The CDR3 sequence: CASSSHRGLAETQYF. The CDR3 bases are TGCGCCAGCAGCTCCCACAGGGGGCTCGCAGAGACCCAGTACTTC.

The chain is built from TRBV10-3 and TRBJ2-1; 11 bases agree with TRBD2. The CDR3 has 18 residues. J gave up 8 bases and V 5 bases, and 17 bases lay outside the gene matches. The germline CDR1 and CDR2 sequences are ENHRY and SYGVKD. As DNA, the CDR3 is TGTGCCATCAGTAGTGTAGCGGGGGGGCCGGAAATGACAGATGAGCAGTTCTTC. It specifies CAISSVAGGPEMTDEQFF.

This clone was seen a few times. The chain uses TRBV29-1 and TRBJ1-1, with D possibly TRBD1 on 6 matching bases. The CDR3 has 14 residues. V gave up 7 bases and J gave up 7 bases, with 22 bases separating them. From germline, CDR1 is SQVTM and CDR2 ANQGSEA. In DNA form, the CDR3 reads TGCAGCGGCGTCATCCTGGGGGCTATTGGTGAAGCTTTCTTT. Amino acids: CSGVILGAIGEAFF. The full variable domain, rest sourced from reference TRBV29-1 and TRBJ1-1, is SAVISQKPSRDICQRGTSLTIQCQVDSQVTMMFWYRQQPGQSLTLIATANQGSEATYESGFVIDKFPISRPNLTFSTLTVSNMSPEDSSIYLCSGVILGAIGEAFFGQGTRLTVV.